Below, 12 T cell receptor beta chains from the same sample are listed, as sequenced in a study of T cells after yellow fever vaccination. TCRdb called the 5' RACE reads again in MiXCR, with one record for every CDR3 protein. This repertoire shows 100,000 to 150,000 distinct CDR3 sequences, more than 6% found once; its top ten account for around 2.3%. This sample comprised CD4+ T cells sorted from PBMCs, obtained around 10 days after the first yellow fever vaccination. The receptors derive from a man between 18 and 29 years old who received the YFV17D yellow fever vaccine.

This clonotype was counted a single time. The chain links TRBV5-1 to TRBJ2-1, with 7 bases lining up with TRBD2. Per the germline V gene, CDR1 is SGHRS and CDR2 is YFSETQ. The J segment lost 4 bases and the V segment lost 1 base, leaving 5 bases of the junction unmatched. CDR3 length: 15 amino acids. The CDR3 DNA follows: TGCGCCAGCAGCTTGTCTAACGGGGGGTACAATGAGCAGTTCTTC. This encodes CASSLSNGGYNEQFF.

The chain combines TRBV28 with TRBJ1-6, with D maybe TRBD1 (5 bases). The CDR3 runs to 13 residues. With 10 bases removed from V and 10 bases from J, the gap between germline ends came to 17 bases. The germline gives CDR1 MDHEN, CDR2 SYDVKM. CDR3: CAMGSGGNSPLHF. As DNA, the CDR3 is TGTGCCATGGGCTCCGGGGGAAACTCACCCCTCCACTTT.

There are many counts of this clonotype. The gene calls are TRBV2 and TRBJ1-5; D is unresolved. V lost 7 bases and J lost 0, with 7 bases in between. The germline gives CDR1 SNHLY, CDR2 FYNNEI. The CDR3 contains 13 residues. The CDR3: CASKPLSNQPQHF. CDR3 bases: TGTGCCAGCAAGCCGCTTAGCAATCAGCCCCAGCATTTT. Supplemented by reference TRBV2 and TRBJ1-5, the full variable domain reads EPEVTQTPSHQVTQMGQEVILRCVPISNHLYFYWYRQILGQKVEFLVSFYNNEISEKSEIFDDQFSVERPDGSNFTLKIRSTKLEDSAMYFCASKPLSNQPQHFGDGTRLSIL.

This clonotype was seen many times. The gene calls are TRBV5-6 and TRBJ2-1, with TRBD2 matching over 9 bases. Losses at the gene ends were 1 base for V and 10 bases for J; bases not matched to a gene: 15. CDR1 is SGHDT, CDR2 YYEEEE, per germline. The CDR3 consists of 17 residues. The CDR3 sequence is CASSLLASGAPRGEQFF. The CDR3 DNA reads as TGTGCCAGCAGCTTGTTGGCTAGCGGGGCCCCCCGGGGGGAGCAGTTCTTC.

This clonotype was found many times. V usage is TRBV20-1 and J usage is TRBJ2-3; D remains ambiguous. The V end was cut by 1 base, the J end by 2 bases, with 13 bases between. CDR3 length: 15 residues. The V gene's germline CDR1 is DFQATT and CDR2 SNEGSKA (reference sequence). Here the CDR3 reads CSARVRPAVTDTQYF. DNA for the CDR3: TGCAGTGCTAGAGTACGACCGGCCGTCACAGATACGCAGTATTTT.

The chain couples TRBV19 to TRBJ2-1, with 9 nucleotides matching TRBD2. V gave up 3 bases and J gave up 6 bases; unmatched junction bases: 12. The germline gives CDR1 LNHDA, CDR2 SQIVND (reference sequence). The CDR3 length is 17 residues. CDR3 residues: CASSIGAGGSSANEQFF. Here the CDR3 DNA reads TGTGCCAGTAGTATTGGCGCGGGGGGGTCGTCGGCCAATGAGCAGTTCTTC.

This clonotype was seen repeatedly, ten times or more. This sequence joins TRBV3-1 and TRBJ2-1; 8 bases match TRBD2. Looked up from germline, CDR1 is LGHDT and CDR2 is YNNKEL (reference sequence). This CDR3 region has 16 residues. The V segment lost 5 bases and the J segment 8 bases; nucleotides outside the gene matches: 14. The chain's CDR3 is CASSDEVRGGPYEQFF. Written as DNA, the CDR3 is TGTGCCAGCAGCGACGAAGTACGCGGGGGGCCTTATGAGCAGTTCTTC.

This clonotype was seen ten or more times. V usage is TRBV3-1 and J usage is TRBJ1-2, with D possibly being TRBD1 (5 bases). The CDR3 spans 13 residues. The V end was cut by 7 bases, the J end by 4 bases, with 13 bases between. Germline V gene data show CDR1 as LGHDT and CDR2 as YNNKEL (reference sequence). The CDR3 reads CASKFGAGYGYTF. The CDR3 region has the DNA TGTGCCAGCAAGTTTGGGGCAGGCTATGGCTACACCTTC. The variable domain in full, completed from reference TRBV3-1 and TRBJ1-2, reads DTAVSQTPKYLVTQMGNDKSIKCEQNLGHDTMYWYKQDSKKFLKIMFSYNNKELIINETVPNRFSPKSPDKAHLNLHINSLELGDSAVYFCASKFGAGYGYTFGSGTRLTVV.

This clonotype has ten or more counts. V is TRBV29-1 and J is TRBJ1-1; D gene unclear. The germline V and J ends were trimmed by 5 bases and 2 bases, with 6 bases remaining between them. The CDR3 has 11 residues. Germline V gene sequence: CDR1 SQVTM, CDR2 ANQGSEA. CDR3: CSVRINTEAFF. The CDR3 DNA reads as TGCAGCGTTCGGATTAACACTGAAGCTTTCTTT.

This clonotype was seen repeatedly, ten times or more. V gene TRBV12-3 or TRBV12-4 combines with J gene TRBJ2-2; TRBD1 might be the D (6 bases). With 5 bases removed from V and 7 bases from J, the gap between germline ends came to 11 bases. This CDR3 has 13 amino acids. In nucleotides, the CDR3 is TGTGCCAGCAGTGCCGGGACAATCGGGGAGCTGTTTTTT. This codes for CASSAGTIGELFF.

This clonotype has ten or more counts. The genes are TRBV25-1 and TRBJ2-7; D gene ambiguous. The CDR3 extends over 14 amino acids. The V gene's germline CDR1 is MGHDK and CDR2 SYGVNS. The V gene lost 5 bases and the J gene lost 3 bases, with 14 bases spanning the gap. CDR3 coding DNA: TGTGCCAGCAGTCCACAAACTCCGCACTACGAGCAGTACTTC. Translated: CASSPQTPHYEQYF.

This clonotype came up a few times. The V gene is TRBV24-1, the J gene TRBJ2-2; 10 nucleotides match TRBD1. The CDR3 is 14 amino acids. V gave up 7 bases and J gave up 4 bases; unmatched junction bases: 2. The germline V gene has CDR1 KGHDR and CDR2 SFDVKD. CDR3 bases: TGTGCCACCAGCCGACAGGGGGCCACCGGGGAGCTGTTTTTT. It is translated as CATSRQGATGELFF.